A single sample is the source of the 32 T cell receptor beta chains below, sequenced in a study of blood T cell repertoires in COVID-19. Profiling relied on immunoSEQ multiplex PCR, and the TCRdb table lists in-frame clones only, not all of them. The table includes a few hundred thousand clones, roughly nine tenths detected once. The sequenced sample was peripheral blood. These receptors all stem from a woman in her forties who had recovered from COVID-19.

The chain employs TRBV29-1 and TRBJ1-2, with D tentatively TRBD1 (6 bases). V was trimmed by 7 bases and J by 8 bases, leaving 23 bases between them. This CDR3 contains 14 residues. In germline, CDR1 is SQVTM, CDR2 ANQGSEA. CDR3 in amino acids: CSAVTDQGSGGYTF. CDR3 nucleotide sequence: TGCAGCGCCGTTACTGACCAGGGGTCGGGAGGCTACACCTTC.

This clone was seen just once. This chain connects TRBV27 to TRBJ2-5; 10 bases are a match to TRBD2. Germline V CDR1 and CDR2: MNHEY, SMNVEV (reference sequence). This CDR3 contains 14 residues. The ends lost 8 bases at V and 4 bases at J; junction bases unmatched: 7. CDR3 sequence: CASRGLAALETQYF. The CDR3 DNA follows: TGTGCCAGCCGCGGACTAGCGGCCTTAGAGACCCAGTACTTC.

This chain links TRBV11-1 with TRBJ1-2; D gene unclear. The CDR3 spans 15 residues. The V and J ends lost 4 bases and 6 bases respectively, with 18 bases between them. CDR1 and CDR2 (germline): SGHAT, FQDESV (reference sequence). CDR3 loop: CASSSAGLGLNGYTF. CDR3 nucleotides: TGTGCCAGCAGCTCAGCAGGACTAGGGTTGAATGGCTACACCTTC.

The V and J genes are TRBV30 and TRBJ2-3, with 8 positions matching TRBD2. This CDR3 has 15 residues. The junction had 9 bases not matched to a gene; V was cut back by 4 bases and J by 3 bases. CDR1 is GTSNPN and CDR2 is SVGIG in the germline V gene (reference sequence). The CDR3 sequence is CAWNHGGASTDTQYF. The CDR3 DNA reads TGTGCCTGGAATCACGGGGGGGCGTCAACAGATACGCAGTATTTT. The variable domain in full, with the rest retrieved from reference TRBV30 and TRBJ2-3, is SQTIHQWPATLVQPVGSPLSLECTVEGTSNPNLYWYRQAAGRGLQLLFYSVGIGQISSEVPQNLSASRPQDRQFILSSKKLLLSDSGFYLCAWNHGGASTDTQYFGPGTRLTVL.

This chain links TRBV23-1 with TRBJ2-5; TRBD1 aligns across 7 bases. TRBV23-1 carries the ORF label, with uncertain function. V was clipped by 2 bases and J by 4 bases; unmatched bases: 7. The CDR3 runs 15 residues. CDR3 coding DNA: TGCGCCAGCAGTCAACCCGGGACAGAAAGAGAGACCCAGTACTTC. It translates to CASSQPGTERETQYF.

The CDR3 DNA follows: TGCGCCAGCAGCTTGAGCCCTGTTAACACTGAAGCTTTCTTT. Translation: CASSLSPVNTEAFF. J is TRBJ1-1 and V is TRBV5-1; D not certain. Germline loops: CDR1 SGHRS, CDR2 YFSETQ. The V gene lost 1 base and the J gene lost 2 bases, with 9 bases spanning the gap. CDR3 length equals 14 residues.

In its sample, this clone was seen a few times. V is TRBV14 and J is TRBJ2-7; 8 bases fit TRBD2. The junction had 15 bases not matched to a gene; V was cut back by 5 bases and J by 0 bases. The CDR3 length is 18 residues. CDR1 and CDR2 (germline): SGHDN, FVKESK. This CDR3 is CASSYGGASGRNSYEQYV. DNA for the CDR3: TGTGCCAGCAGCTATGGGGGGGCTAGCGGGCGAAACTCCTACGAGCAGTACGTC.

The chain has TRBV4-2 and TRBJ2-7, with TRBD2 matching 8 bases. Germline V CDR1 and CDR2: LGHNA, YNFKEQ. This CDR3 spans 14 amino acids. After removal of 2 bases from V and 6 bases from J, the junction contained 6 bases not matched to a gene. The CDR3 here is CASSQPRGGLEQYV. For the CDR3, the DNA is TGTGCCAGCAGCCAACCCCGGGGGGGACTCGAGCAGTACGTC.

The CDR3 nucleotides are TGTGCCAGCAGCCTCATTGGGGGGACTAACTATGGCTACACCTTC. Amino acids: CASSLIGGTNYGYTF. The V gene is TRBV6-5, the J gene TRBJ1-2; D is possibly TRBD1 (5 bases). Germline V gene lookup returns CDR1 MNHEY and CDR2 SVGAGI. V was clipped by 6 bases and J by 0 bases, with 14 bases between them. This CDR3 contains 15 residues.

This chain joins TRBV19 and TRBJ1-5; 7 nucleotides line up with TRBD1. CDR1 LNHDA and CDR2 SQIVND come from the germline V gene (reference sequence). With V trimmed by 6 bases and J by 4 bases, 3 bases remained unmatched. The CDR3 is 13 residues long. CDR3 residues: CASSYRGNQPQHF. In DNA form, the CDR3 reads TGTGCCAGTAGCTACAGGGGTAATCAGCCCCAGCATTTT.

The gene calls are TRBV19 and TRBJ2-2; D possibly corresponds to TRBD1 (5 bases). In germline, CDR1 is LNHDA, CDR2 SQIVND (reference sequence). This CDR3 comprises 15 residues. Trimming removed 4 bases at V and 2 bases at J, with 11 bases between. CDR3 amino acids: CASSRGSPNTGELFF. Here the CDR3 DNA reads TGTGCCAGTAGTAGGGGCAGCCCTAACACCGGGGAGCTGTTTTTT.

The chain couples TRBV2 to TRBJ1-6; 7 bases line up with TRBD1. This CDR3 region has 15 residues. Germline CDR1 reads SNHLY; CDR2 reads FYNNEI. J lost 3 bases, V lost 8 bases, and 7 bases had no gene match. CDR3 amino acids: CASAGQASYNSPLHF. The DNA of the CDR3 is TGTGCCAGCGCTGGACAGGCAAGCTATAATTCACCCCTCCACTTT.

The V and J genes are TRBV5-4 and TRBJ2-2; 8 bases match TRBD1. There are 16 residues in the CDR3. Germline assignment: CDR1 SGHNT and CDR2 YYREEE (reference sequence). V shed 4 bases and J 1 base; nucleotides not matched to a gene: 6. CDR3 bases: TGTGCCAGCAGCCCCCCCGGGACAGGGAACACCGGGGAGCTGTTTTTT. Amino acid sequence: CASSPPGTGNTGELFF.

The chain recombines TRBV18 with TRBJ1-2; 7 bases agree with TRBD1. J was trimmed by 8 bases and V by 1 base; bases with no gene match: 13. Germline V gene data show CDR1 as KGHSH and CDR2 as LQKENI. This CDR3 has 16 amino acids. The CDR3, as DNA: TGTGCCAGCTCACCACAGACCGGGACAGTCTTAGACGGCTACACCTTC. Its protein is CASSPQTGTVLDGYTF.

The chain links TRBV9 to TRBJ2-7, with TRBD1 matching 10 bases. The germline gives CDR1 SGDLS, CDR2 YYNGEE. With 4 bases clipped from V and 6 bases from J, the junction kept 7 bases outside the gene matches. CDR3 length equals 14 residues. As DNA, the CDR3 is TGTGCCAGCAGCACTGGACAGGGGGAACGCGAGCAGTACTTC. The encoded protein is CASSTGQGEREQYF.

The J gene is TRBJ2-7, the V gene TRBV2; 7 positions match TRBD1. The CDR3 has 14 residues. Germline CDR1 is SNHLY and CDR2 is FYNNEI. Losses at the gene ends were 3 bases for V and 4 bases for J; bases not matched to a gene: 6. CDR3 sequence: CASSETGLFYEQYV. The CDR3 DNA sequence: TGTGCCAGCAGTGAGACAGGGTTGTTTTACGAGCAGTACGTC.

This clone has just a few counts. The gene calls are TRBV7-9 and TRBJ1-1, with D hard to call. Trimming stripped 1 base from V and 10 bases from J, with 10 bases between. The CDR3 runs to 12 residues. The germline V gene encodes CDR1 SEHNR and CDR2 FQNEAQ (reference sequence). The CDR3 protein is CASSLVGEAAFF. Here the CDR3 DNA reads TGTGCCAGCAGCTTAGTTGGGGAGGCAGCTTTCTTT.

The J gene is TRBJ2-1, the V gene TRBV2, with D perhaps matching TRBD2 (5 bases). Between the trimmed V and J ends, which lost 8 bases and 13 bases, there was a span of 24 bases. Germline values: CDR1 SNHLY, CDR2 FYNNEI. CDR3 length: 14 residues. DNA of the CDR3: TGTGCCAGCGAAGTTTCCCGGGAACTCAGACTCCAGTTCTTC. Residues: CASEVSRELRLQFF.

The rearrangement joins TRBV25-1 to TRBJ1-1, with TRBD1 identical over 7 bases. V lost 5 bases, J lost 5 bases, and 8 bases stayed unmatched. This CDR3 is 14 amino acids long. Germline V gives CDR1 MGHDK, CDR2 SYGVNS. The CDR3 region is CASSNDRVVTEAFF. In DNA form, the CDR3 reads TGTGCCAGCAGTAACGACAGGGTCGTGACTGAAGCTTTCTTT.

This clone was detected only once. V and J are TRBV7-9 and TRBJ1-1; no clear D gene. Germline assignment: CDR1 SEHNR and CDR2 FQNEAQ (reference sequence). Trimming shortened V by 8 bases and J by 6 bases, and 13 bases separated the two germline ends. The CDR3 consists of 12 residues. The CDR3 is CASARGEAEAFF. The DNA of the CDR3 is TGTGCCAGCGCCCGCGGGGAGGCTGAAGCTTTCTTT.

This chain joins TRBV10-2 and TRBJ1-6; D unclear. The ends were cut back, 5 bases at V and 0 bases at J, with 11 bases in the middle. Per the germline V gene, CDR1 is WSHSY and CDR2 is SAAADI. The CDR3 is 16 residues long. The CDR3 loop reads CASSNAASSYNSPLHF. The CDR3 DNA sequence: TGCGCCAGCAGTAACGCGGCCAGCTCCTATAATTCACCCCTCCACTTT.

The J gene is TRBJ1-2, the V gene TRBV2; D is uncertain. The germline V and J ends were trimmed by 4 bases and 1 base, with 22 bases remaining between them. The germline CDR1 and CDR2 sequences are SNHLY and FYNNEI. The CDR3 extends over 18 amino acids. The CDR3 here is CASSGRSGSAVYNYGYTF. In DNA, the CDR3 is TGTGCCAGCAGTGGTAGATCGGGGAGCGCTGTGTATAACTATGGCTACACCTTC.

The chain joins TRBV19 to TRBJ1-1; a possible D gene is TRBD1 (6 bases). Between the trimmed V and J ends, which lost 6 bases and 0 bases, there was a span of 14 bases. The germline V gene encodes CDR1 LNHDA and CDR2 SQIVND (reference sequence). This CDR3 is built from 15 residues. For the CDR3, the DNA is TGTGCCAGTAGCATCCAACAGGGTATGAACACTGAAGCTTTCTTT. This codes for CASSIQQGMNTEAFF. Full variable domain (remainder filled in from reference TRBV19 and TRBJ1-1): DGGITQSPKYLFRKEGQNVTLSCEQNLNHDAMYWYRQDPGQGLRLIYYSQIVNDFQKGDIAEGYSVSREKKESFPLTVTSAQKNPTAFYLCASSIQQGMNTEAFFGQGTRLTVV.

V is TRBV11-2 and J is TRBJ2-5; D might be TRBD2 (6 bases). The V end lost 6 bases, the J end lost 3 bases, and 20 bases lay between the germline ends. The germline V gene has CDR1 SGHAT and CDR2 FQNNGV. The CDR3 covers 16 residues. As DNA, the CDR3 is TGTGCCAGCAGTCCAGGTTCTAGCGAAAAGGAAGAGACCCAGTACTTC. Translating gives CASSPGSSEKEETQYF.

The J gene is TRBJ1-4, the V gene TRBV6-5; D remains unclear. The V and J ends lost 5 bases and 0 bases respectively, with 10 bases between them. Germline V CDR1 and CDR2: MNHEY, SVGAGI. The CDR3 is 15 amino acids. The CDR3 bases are TGTGCCAGCAGTCTTCTACCCGCAACTAATGAAAAACTGTTTTTT. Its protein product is CASSLLPATNEKLFF.

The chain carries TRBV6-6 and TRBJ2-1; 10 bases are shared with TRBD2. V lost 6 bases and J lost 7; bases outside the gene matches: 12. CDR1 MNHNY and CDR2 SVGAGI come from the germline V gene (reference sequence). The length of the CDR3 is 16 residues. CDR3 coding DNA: TGTGCCAGCAGCGATGATCTAGCGGGAGCTGGTAATGAGCAGTTCTTC. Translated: CASSDDLAGAGNEQFF.

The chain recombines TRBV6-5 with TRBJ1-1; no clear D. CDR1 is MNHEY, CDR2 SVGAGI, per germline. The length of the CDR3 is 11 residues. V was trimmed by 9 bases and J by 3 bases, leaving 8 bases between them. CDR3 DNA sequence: TGTGCCAGTCTACTTTACACTGAAGCTTTCTTT. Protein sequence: CASLLYTEAFF.

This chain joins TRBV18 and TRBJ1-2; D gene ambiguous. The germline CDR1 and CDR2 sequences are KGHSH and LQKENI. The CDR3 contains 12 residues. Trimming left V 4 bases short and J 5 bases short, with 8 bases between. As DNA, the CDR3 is TGTGCCAGCTCACTCCGGGATTATGGCTACACCTTC. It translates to CASSLRDYGYTF.

CDR3 loop: CASDIWTDSGNTIYF. DNA for the CDR3: TGTGCCAGCGACATCTGGACAGACTCTGGAAACACCATATATTTT. The chain has TRBV2 and TRBJ1-3; tentatively, D is TRBD1 (6 bases). CDR3 length equals 15 residues. CDR1 is SNHLY, CDR2 FYNNEI, per germline. V was clipped by 8 bases and J by 0 bases, with 14 bases between them.

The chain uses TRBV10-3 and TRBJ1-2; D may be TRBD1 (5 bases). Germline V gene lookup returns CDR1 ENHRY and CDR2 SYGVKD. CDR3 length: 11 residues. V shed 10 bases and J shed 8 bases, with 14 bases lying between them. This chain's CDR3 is CATGEVIGYTF. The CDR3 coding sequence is TGTGCCACGGGGGAGGTTATCGGCTACACCTTC.

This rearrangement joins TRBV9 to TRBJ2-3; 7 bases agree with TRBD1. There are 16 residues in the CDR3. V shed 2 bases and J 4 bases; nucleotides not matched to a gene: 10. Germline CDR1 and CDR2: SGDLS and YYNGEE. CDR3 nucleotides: TGTGCCAGCAGCGTCACAGGGGCCCAGGGCGCAGATACGCAGTATTTT. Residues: CASSVTGAQGADTQYF.

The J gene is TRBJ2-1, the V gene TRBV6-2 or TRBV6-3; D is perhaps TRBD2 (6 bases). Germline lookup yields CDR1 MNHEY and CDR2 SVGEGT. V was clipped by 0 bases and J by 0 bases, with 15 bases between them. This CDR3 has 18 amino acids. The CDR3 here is CASSYSIRASDSYNEQFF. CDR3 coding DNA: TGTGCCAGCAGTTACTCGATCCGCGCTAGCGACTCCTACAATGAGCAGTTCTTC.